This TCR beta chain comes out of a study of metastatic and nonmetastatic thyroid tumors. Looking at the study overall: Repertoire comparison spanned blood and tumor or nodule tissue of malignant and benign thyroid patients. Study observations and caveats: Reportedly, malignant thyroid tumors had significantly higher TCR beta diversity than benign nodules, in blood and tumor.

By frequency in the sample, this clone is medium-sized. Antigen unknown. In the authors' methods: The distant-metastasis classifier for papillary thyroid cancer was built from CDR3 differences across clinicopathological groups. TCRdb reprocessed the PCR reads via MiXCR. TCRdb, not the original authors, processed these V and J calls. The table includes about 23,000 clones, 20% to 30% detected once. Germline V gene lookup returns CDR1 MNHEY and CDR2 SVGAGI. V dropped 2 bases and J dropped 8 bases, with 15 bases sitting between them. The CDR3 sequence is 14 residues long. Each patient went into thyroid surgery without having received any treatment.

The sequenced sample was blood. The sequence derives from a male donor with papillary thyroid cancer or a benign thyroid nodule (not recorded which). Some clones in this sample may be carry-over from other donors' samples. The V call is TRBV6-5, the J call TRBJ1-2, with D possibly matching TRBD1 (6 bases). The CDR3 loop reads CASSYALQGVGYTF. In nucleotides, the CDR3 is TGTGCCAGCAGTTACGCACTACAGGGTGTCGGCTACACCTTC.